The 13 T cell receptor beta chains below all came from one sample that was sequenced in a study of response to subunit inactivated influenza vaccine. In TCRdb, the RT-PCR reads were re-called with MiXCR into one record per CDR3 protein. The repertoire holds 450,000 to 550,000 distinct CDR3 sequences, 25% seen once, with 1.9% in the top ten. Sequenced here: CD4+ T cells sorted from PBMCs, sampled roughly 5 days after vaccination. The receptors come from a man in his fifties or sixties who received an inactivated influenza vaccine.

This chain joins TRBV4-2 and TRBJ1-4; D remains unclear. The ends were cut back, 0 bases at V and 6 bases at J, with 8 bases in the middle. This CDR3 has 14 amino acids. Germline CDR1 LGHNA, CDR2 YNFKEQ. For the CDR3, the DNA is TGTGCCAGCAGCCAAGATATGGAATATGAAAAACTGTTTTTT. It specifies CASSQDMEYEKLFF.

The chain is built from TRBV9 and TRBJ1-6, with 10 bases fitting TRBD1. This CDR3 region has 15 residues. In germline, CDR1 is SGDLS, CDR2 YYNGEE. J gave up 4 bases and V 3 bases, and 1 base lay outside the gene matches. DNA of the CDR3: TGTGCCAGCAGCGCGGGACAGGGGTATAATTCACCCCTCCACTTT. Amino acid sequence: CASSAGQGYNSPLHF.

There are many counts of this clonotype. The chain joins TRBV5-5 to TRBJ2-5, with D tentatively TRBD1 (5 bases). From germline, CDR1 is SGHKS and CDR2 YYEKEE (reference sequence). The CDR3 extends over 14 amino acids. Trimming left V 0 bases short and J 0 bases short, with 6 bases between. The CDR3 nucleotides read TGTGCCAGCAGCTTGGACAGGTACCAAGAGACCCAGTACTTC. Translated: CASSLDRYQETQYF. Complete variable domain (other parts from reference TRBV5-5 and TRBJ2-5): DAGVTQSPTHLIKTRGQQVTLRCSPISGHKSVSWYQQVLGQGPQFIFQYYEKEERGRGNFPDRFSARQFPNYSSELNVNALLLGDSALYLCASSLDRYQETQYFGPGTRLLVL.

This chain connects TRBV6-1 to TRBJ2-2, with 10 bases that match TRBD2. J was trimmed by 3 bases and V by 4 bases; bases with no gene match: 2. This CDR3 is 15 amino acids long. CDR1 and CDR2 (germline): MNHNS, SASEGT. CDR3 region: CASSASGSYTGELFF. CDR3 DNA: TGTGCCAGCAGTGCTAGCGGGAGTTACACCGGGGAGCTGTTTTTT.

This clonotype was picked up a small number of times. V is TRBV24-1 and J is TRBJ2-7; D not certain. The CDR3 contains 11 residues. The ends were cut back, 6 bases at V and 6 bases at J, with 8 bases in the middle. Germline assignment: CDR1 KGHDR and CDR2 SFDVKD. The CDR3 here is CATSLDGEQYF. The CDR3 coding sequence is TGTGCCACCAGTCTGGACGGCGAGCAGTACTTC.

This clonotype was observed at least ten times. This sequence joins TRBV12-3 or TRBV12-4 and TRBJ1-1; D is uncertain. This CDR3 region has 14 residues. Trimming took off 3 bases at V and 4 bases at J, with 12 bases between the two ends. As DNA, the CDR3 is TGTGCCAGCAGTTTGGGTTATGGGTTCACTGAAGCTTTCTTT. Translating gives CASSLGYGFTEAFF.

The chain uses TRBV11-2 and TRBJ2-3, with D tentatively TRBD2 (7 bases). Per the germline V gene, CDR1 is SGHAT and CDR2 is FQNNGV. There are 15 residues in the CDR3. V lost 6 bases, J lost 4 bases, and 17 bases lay in between. In DNA form, the CDR3 reads TGTGCCAGCAGTCCCTGGGGGGGCCCTGCAGATACGCAGTATTTT. Amino acid sequence: CASSPWGGPADTQYF.

The V and J genes are TRBV4-3 and TRBJ2-3; 8 nucleotides match TRBD2. There are 16 residues in the CDR3. Unmatched junction bases numbered 6, after V lost 1 base and J lost 3 bases. CDR1 and CDR2 (germline): LGHNA, YSLEER. The CDR3 sequence: CASSQGGGRVTDTQYF. The CDR3 DNA follows: TGCGCCAGCAGCCAAGGCGGGGGGCGGGTGACAGATACGCAGTATTTT.

The chain combines TRBV30 with TRBJ2-3; 15 positions agree with TRBD2. V was pared by 6 bases and J by 6 bases, with 10 bases of the junction left unmatched. CDR3 length: 16 residues. Germline V gene lookup returns CDR1 GTSNPN and CDR2 SVGIG (reference sequence). As DNA, the CDR3 is TGTGCCTGCGGCCCCGGGACTAGCGGGGGGTCGGATACGCAGTATTTT. This gives the protein CACGPGTSGGSDTQYF. The full variable domain, rest sourced from reference TRBV30 and TRBJ2-3, is SQTIHQWPATLVQPVGSPLSLECTVEGTSNPNLYWYRQAAGRGLQLLFYSVGIGQISSEVPQNLSASRPQDRQFILSSKKLLLSDSGFYLCACGPGTSGGSDTQYFGPGTRLTVL.

The V call is TRBV30, the J call TRBJ2-2; D is ambiguous. The germline V gene encodes CDR1 GTSNPN and CDR2 SVGIG (reference sequence). The CDR3 is 13 amino acids. Trimming stripped 2 bases from V and 6 bases from J, with 10 bases between. This CDR3 reads CAWSLQAPGELFF. CDR3 sequence (DNA): TGTGCCTGGAGTCTCCAGGCCCCCGGGGAGCTGTTTTTT. Based on the CDR3 plus reference TRBV30 and TRBJ2-2, the full variable domain is SQTIHQWPATLVQPVGSPLSLECTVEGTSNPNLYWYRQAAGRGLQLLFYSVGIGQISSEVPQNLSASRPQDRQFILSSKKLLLSDSGFYLCAWSLQAPGELFFGEGSRLTVL.

The V gene is TRBV20-1, the J gene TRBJ1-6; 8 bases match TRBD1. Trimming removed 0 bases from V and 6 bases from J; junction bases left unmatched: 4. Germline-derived CDR1 and CDR2 are DFQATT and SNEGSKA (reference sequence). The CDR3 has 15 residues. The CDR3, as DNA: TGCAGTGCTAGAGATCGGACAGGGCGTAATTCACCCCTCCACTTT. Translating it yields CSARDRTGRNSPLHF.

CDR3 loop: CASSYPTGEAFF. In DNA form, the CDR3 reads TGTGCCAGCAGCTACCCAACGGGGGAAGCTTTCTTT. The chain uses TRBV28 and TRBJ1-1; D is uncertain. V dropped 6 bases and J dropped 8 bases, with 13 bases sitting between them. CDR1 and CDR2 from the germline V gene are MDHEN and SYDVKM. The CDR3 is 12 residues long.

The chain recombines TRBV7-2 with TRBJ2-1; D ambiguous. V lost 2 bases to trimming and J lost 7 bases, with 12 bases between them. The CDR3 sequence is 14 residues long. Germline CDR1 SGHTA, CDR2 FQGNSA. CDR3 residues: CASSLSQARNEQFF. CDR3 nucleotide sequence: TGTGCCAGCAGCTTATCCCAGGCGCGAAATGAGCAGTTCTTC.